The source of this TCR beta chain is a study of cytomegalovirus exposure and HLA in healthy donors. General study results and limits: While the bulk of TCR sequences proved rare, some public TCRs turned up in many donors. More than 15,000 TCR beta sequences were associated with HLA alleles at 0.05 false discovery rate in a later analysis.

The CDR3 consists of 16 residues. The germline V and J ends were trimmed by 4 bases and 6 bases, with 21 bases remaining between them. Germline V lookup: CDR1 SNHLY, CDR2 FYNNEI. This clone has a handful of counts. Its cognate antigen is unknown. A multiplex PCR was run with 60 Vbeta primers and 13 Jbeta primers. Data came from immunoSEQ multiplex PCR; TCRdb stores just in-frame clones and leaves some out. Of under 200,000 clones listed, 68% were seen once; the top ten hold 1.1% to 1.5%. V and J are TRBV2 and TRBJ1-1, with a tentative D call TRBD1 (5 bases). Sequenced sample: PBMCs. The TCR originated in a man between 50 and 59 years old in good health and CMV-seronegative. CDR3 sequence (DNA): TGTGCCAGCAGTGCTAACCTTGGGGCTTTGGTGTCTGAAGCTTTCTTT. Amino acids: CASSANLGALVSEAFF. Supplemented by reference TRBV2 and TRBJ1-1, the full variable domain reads EPEVTQTPSHQVTQMGQEVILRCVPISNHLYFYWYRQILGQKVEFLVSFYNNEISEKSEIFDDQFSVERPDGSNFTLKIRSTKLEDSAMYFCASSANLGALVSEAFFGQGTRLTVV.